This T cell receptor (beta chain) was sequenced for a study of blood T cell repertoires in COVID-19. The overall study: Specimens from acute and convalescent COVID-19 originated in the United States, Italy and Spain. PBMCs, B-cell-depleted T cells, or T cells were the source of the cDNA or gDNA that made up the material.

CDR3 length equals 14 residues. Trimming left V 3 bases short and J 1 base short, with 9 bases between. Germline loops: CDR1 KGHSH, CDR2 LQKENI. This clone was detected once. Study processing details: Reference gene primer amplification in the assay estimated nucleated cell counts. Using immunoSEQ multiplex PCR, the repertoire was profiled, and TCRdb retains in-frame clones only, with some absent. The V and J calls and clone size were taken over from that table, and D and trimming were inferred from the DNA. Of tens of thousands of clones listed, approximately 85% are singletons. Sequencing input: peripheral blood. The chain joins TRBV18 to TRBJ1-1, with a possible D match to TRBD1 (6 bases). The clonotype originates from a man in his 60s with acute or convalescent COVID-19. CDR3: CASSPVQGNTEAFF. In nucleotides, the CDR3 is TGTGCCAGCTCACCTGTACAGGGGAACACTGAAGCTTTCTTT. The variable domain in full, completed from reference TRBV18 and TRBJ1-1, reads NAGVMQNPRHLVRRRGQEARLRCSPMKGHSHVYWYRQLPEEGLKFMVYLQKENIIDESGMPKERFSAEFPKEGPSILRIQQVVRGDSAAYFCASSPVQGNTEAFFGQGTRLTVV.